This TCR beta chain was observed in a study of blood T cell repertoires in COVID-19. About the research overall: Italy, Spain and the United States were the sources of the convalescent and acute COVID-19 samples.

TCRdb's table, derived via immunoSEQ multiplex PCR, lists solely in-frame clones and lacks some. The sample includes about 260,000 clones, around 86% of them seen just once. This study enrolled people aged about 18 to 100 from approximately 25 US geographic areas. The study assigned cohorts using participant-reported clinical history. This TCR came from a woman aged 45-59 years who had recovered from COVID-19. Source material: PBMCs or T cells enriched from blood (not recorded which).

CDR3 coding DNA: TGTGCCAGCACCTTCGAGGGGACAGGGCCCTACGAGCAGTACTTC. Its translation: CASTFEGTGPYEQYF. The chain carries TRBV7-2 and TRBJ2-7; TRBD1 matches 9 bases. Germline-derived CDR1 and CDR2 are SGHTA and FQGNSA. The CDR3 extends over 15 amino acids. V trimming: 7 bases; J trimming: 2 bases; junction bases outside the gene matches: 9.